The 24 T cell receptor beta chains listed next were all sequenced from one sample in a study of T cell repertoires in aging, cancer and after chemotherapy (dated by TCRdb to between 2017 and 2020). The sample was run on an Illumina MiSeq. Using a mixed TRB-A/B primer pool, multiplex touch-down PCR amplified rearranged TRB sequences covering the V, D and J segments. TCRdb reworked the public reads: Q25 trimming with fastp, MiXCR clone assembly, productive beta chains retained. Merged by CDR3 protein, the rows form single entries marked with the most common genes and DNA. The sample table contains under 15,000 distinct CDR3 sequences; only one count was recorded for around 29% of them. The ten largest clones take up around 10% of the sample. Genomic DNA extracted from peripheral blood, rather than sorted cells or RNA, was used as the source for amplification of TCR beta rearrangements. Sequencing used blood. These receptor sequences come from a human donor in good health. The donor label of this sample is uncertain.

This clonotype was recorded a few times. The CDR3 is CASSIGTAGNQPQHF. Written as DNA, the CDR3 is TGTGCCAGTAGTATAGGTACCGCGGGCAATCAGCCCCAGCATTTT. The V and J genes are TRBV19 and TRBJ1-5; D call uncertain. Germline V gene lookup returns CDR1 LNHDA and CDR2 SQIVND (reference sequence). The CDR3 loop spans 15 amino acids. V gave up 1 base and J gave up 2 bases, with 9 bases separating them.

By share, this clonotype ranks as medium-sized. The DNA for the CDR3 is TGCAGCGTTGAAGACCCCGGGACAGGGGCCCTCCACTTT. Amino acid sequence: CSVEDPGTGALHF. The V gene is TRBV29-1, the J gene TRBJ1-6, with 10 bases identical to TRBD1. Germline loops: CDR1 SQVTM, CDR2 ANQGSEA. J was trimmed by 14 bases and V by 0 bases; bases with no gene match: 4. CDR3 length: 13 residues.

This clonotype turned up a few times. The chain combines TRBV6-4 with TRBJ1-5, with 10 bases matching TRBD1. The CDR3 has 15 residues. Germline V gene lookup returns CDR1 MRHNA and CDR2 SNTAGT. Germline trimming cut 4 bases from V and 2 bases from J; bases unmatched to any gene: 2. This CDR3 reads CASSAGTGGNQPQHF. CDR3 bases: TGTGCCAGCAGTGCCGGGACAGGGGGCAATCAGCCCCAGCATTTT.

This clonotype was detected only a few times. The chain uses TRBV13 and TRBJ2-1; possible D gene TRBD2, 5 bases. The CDR3 covers 15 residues. The V gene's germline CDR1 is PRHDT and CDR2 FYEKMQ (reference sequence). Deletions cut 5 bases from V and 7 bases from J, with 18 bases between. Here the CDR3 reads CASSASGTGKNEQFF. The CDR3 DNA reads as TGTGCCAGCAGCGCATCAGGTACGGGAAAAAATGAGCAGTTCTTC. The entire variable domain, with the rest obtained from reference TRBV13 and TRBJ2-1, is as follows: AAGVIQSPRHLIKEKRETATLKCYPIPRHDTVYWYQQGPGQDPQFLISFYEKMQSDKGSIPDRFSAQQFSDYHSELNMSSLELGDSALYFCASSASGTGKNEQFFGPGTRLTVL.

This clonotype has just a few counts. The chain couples TRBV27 to TRBJ2-7; TRBD2 agrees at 11 bases. The CDR3 runs 15 residues. Trimming removed 4 bases from V and 3 bases from J; junction bases left unmatched: 5. Looked up from germline, CDR1 is MNHEY and CDR2 is SMNVEV (reference sequence). CDR3 protein: CASSSVLAGDYEQYF. CDR3 sequence (DNA): TGTGCCAGCAGTTCGGTACTAGCGGGGGACTACGAGCAGTACTTC.

The chain has TRBV18 and TRBJ1-5; maybe TRBD1 (6 bases). The CDR3 is 14 amino acids. Germline V gene data show CDR1 as KGHSH and CDR2 as LQKENI. Trimming removed 3 bases at V and 7 bases at J, with 13 bases between. As DNA, the CDR3 is TGTGCCAGCTCACCTTCAGGGGCTATACAGCCCCAGCATTTT. This gives the protein CASSPSGAIQPQHF.

This clonotype was counted a single time. This may arise from a read error, as a much more abundant clone is one base away. The chain carries TRBV5-3 and TRBJ1-1, with 8 bases lining up with TRBD1. TRBV5-3 is an open reading frame, and its role is uncertain. The trim removed 4 bases at V and 1 base at J, leaving 3 bases unmatched. This CDR3 region has 14 residues. CDR3 protein: CARSRDRTNTEAFF. CDR3 sequence (DNA): TGTGCCAGAAGCCGGGACAGGACGAACACTGAAGCTTTCTTT.

This clonotype showed up just once. A much larger clone lies a single base off, so this may be a read error. The V call is TRBV6-6, the J call TRBJ2-4, with 7 bases lining up with TRBD2. The CDR3 has 15 amino acids. CDR1 is MNHNY, CDR2 SVGAGI, per germline (reference sequence). J gave up 9 bases and V 10 bases, and 18 bases lay outside the gene matches. As DNA, the CDR3 is TGTGCCACCCTCACCCCTATCGGGGGGTTTCCCATTCAGTACTTC. It codes for CATLTPIGGFPIQYF.

This clonotype was seen a few times. The chain has TRBV27 and TRBJ1-2; 7 bases fit TRBD1. Germline assignment: CDR1 MNHEY and CDR2 SMNVEV (reference sequence). This CDR3 is 13 amino acids long. V was pared by 6 bases and J by 4 bases, with 5 bases of the junction left unmatched. CDR3 bases: TGTGCCAGCAGCCTATCAGGGGGCTATGGCTACACCTTC. It yields the protein CASSLSGGYGYTF.

The chain employs TRBV20-1 and TRBJ2-4, with 9 bases fitting TRBD2. The ends lost 6 bases at V and 8 bases at J; junction bases unmatched: 14. Germline V gene sequence: CDR1 DFQATT, CDR2 SNEGSKA (reference sequence). This CDR3 contains 15 residues. The CDR3 DNA reads TGCAGTGCCCCGGGAGGGGCGGGGGGGAGTTACATTCAGTACTTC. This gives the protein CSAPGGAGGSYIQYF.

Turning to this clonotype: This may come from a read error, since a much larger clone is one base off. V and J are TRBV27 and TRBJ2-5; D possibly corresponds to TRBD2 (5 bases). This CDR3 comprises 13 residues. Trimming left V 4 bases short and J 5 bases short, with 11 bases between. Germline CDR1 MNHEY, CDR2 SMNVEV (reference sequence). The CDR3 nucleotides are TGTGCCAGCAGTTACGCTAGCAAGGAGACCCAGTACTTC. The encoded protein is CASSYASKETQYF.

The CDR3 DNA is TGTGCCAGCAGTTTATTGGGACGGAATAATTCACCCCTCCACTTT. Protein product: CASSLLGRNNSPLHF. The genes are TRBV12-3 or TRBV12-4 and TRBJ1-6; TRBD1 is a possible D gene (5 bases). The CDR3 loop spans 15 amino acids. Trimming cost V 2 bases and J 5 bases, with 10 bases left between them.

V and J are TRBV6-1 and TRBJ2-5; D uncertain. The germline V and J ends were trimmed by 3 bases and 1 base, with 9 bases remaining between them. This CDR3 has 14 residues. The germline gives CDR1 MNHNS, CDR2 SASEGT. CDR3 in DNA: TGTGCCAGCAGTGACTGGGGTACCCAAGAGACCCAGTACTTC. Translated, it gives CASSDWGTQETQYF.

V is TRBV14 and J is TRBJ1-6; 7 nucleotides agree with TRBD1. Germline V lookup: CDR1 SGHDN, CDR2 FVKESK. The CDR3 is 17 residues long. V was clipped by 1 base and J by 5 bases; unmatched bases: 8. CDR3: CASSQGLQGTHNSPLHF. The CDR3 DNA follows: TGTGCCAGCAGCCAAGGGCTACAGGGGACGCATAATTCACCCCTCCACTTT.

The chain recombines TRBV24-1 with TRBJ2-3; a weak D match, TRBD1 (5 bases). V was pared by 6 bases and J by 0 bases, with 18 bases between. CDR1 and CDR2 from the germline V gene are KGHDR and SFDVKD. The CDR3 consists of 17 residues. The CDR3 DNA sequence: TGTGCCACCAGTCCTGGCCATAGGGGTGCTAGCACAGATACGCAGTATTTT. Its protein product is CATSPGHRGASTDTQYF.

This clonotype came up a few times. CDR3 sequence: CATSRDKVRREVATEAFF. DNA for the CDR3: TGTGCCACCAGCAGAGATAAGGTTAGGAGGGAAGTGGCCACTGAAGCTTTCTTT. The J gene is TRBJ1-1, the V gene TRBV15; D not certain. This CDR3 has 18 residues. V was pared by 0 bases and J by 4 bases, with 21 bases between. CDR1 and CDR2 from the germline V gene are LNHNV and YYDKDF (reference sequence).

The chain employs TRBV5-1 and TRBJ2-3; either TRBD1 or TRBD2 may fit D (5 bases each). CDR3 length equals 16 residues. Trimming took off 4 bases at V and 6 bases at J, with 21 bases between the two ends. The germline V gene has CDR1 SGHRS and CDR2 YFSETQ. Written as DNA, the CDR3 is TGCGCCAGCAGCCTGAACCTCAGGGAAAGCGGCGATACGCAGTATTTT. It specifies CASSLNLRESGDTQYF.

The chain couples TRBV10-1 to TRBJ2-2; 10 nucleotides line up with TRBD2. The CDR3 covers 16 residues. Germline V lookup: CDR1 WNHNN, CDR2 SYGVQD (reference sequence). Trimming at V came to 5 bases and at J to 1 base, leaving 4 bases not matched to a gene. DNA of the CDR3: TGCGCCAGCAGTTGGGCTAGCGGGGGGAACACCGGGGAGCTGTTTTTT. Translating gives CASSWASGGNTGELFF.

This clonotype rates as medium-sized. The rearrangement links TRBV18 to TRBJ2-7; D is undetermined. V was trimmed by 1 base and J by 0 bases, leaving 7 bases between them. Germline V gene data show CDR1 as KGHSH and CDR2 as LQKENI. The CDR3 loop spans 14 amino acids. CDR3 region: CASSPRDNSYEQYF. The CDR3 nucleotides read TGTGCCAGCTCACCACGCGACAACTCCTACGAGCAGTACTTC.

This clonotype was counted only a few times. This chain connects TRBV13 to TRBJ1-2; D perhaps matches TRBD1 (5 bases). Trimming pared 0 bases from V and 4 bases from J, leaving 18 bases between. The CDR3 loop spans 17 amino acids. Germline CDR1 PRHDT, CDR2 FYEKMQ (reference sequence). The CDR3 region is CASSLGTQGRESYGYTF. Here the CDR3 DNA reads TGTGCCAGCAGCTTAGGAACTCAGGGAAGAGAGAGCTATGGCTACACCTTC. Looking up the rest from reference TRBV13 and TRBJ1-2 gives the full variable domain: AAGVIQSPRHLIKEKRETATLKCYPIPRHDTVYWYQQGPGQDPQFLISFYEKMQSDKGSIPDRFSAQQFSDYHSELNMSSLELGDSALYFCASSLGTQGRESYGYTFGSGTRLTVV.

This clonotype was found a few times. This sequence joins TRBV18 and TRBJ2-7; D gene uncertain. There are 13 residues in the CDR3. Germline CDR1 KGHSH, CDR2 LQKENI. V was pared by 6 bases and J by 2 bases, with 11 bases between. The CDR3 here is CASSPPSTYEQYF. CDR3 bases: TGTGCCAGCTCCCCCCCAAGCACCTACGAGCAGTACTTC. Full variable domain (outside the CDR3, taken from reference TRBV18 and TRBJ2-7): NAGVMQNPRHLVRRRGQEARLRCSPMKGHSHVYWYRQLPEEGLKFMVYLQKENIIDESGMPKERFSAEFPKEGPSILRIQQVVRGDSAAYFCASSPPSTYEQYFGPGTRLTVT.

This chain connects TRBV5-6 to TRBJ1-4, with unresolved D. Germline lookup yields CDR1 SGHDT and CDR2 YYEEEE. The CDR3 loop spans 13 amino acids. Trimming removed 4 bases at V and 4 bases at J, with 8 bases between. The CDR3 loop reads CASSPDINEKLFF. CDR3 coding DNA: TGTGCCAGCAGCCCAGACATTAATGAAAAACTGTTTTTT.

This clonotype is labeled medium-sized. The chain's CDR3 is CASSKQPHDYEQFF. Here the CDR3 DNA reads TGTGCCAGCAGTAAGCAACCCCACGACTATGAGCAGTTCTTC. The chain carries TRBV6-5 and TRBJ2-1; no firm D call. Germline CDR1 MNHEY, CDR2 SVGAGI. The CDR3 is made up of 14 amino acids. Trimming shortened V by 5 bases and J by 8 bases, and 16 bases separated the two germline ends.

This clonotype was observed a few times. This chain uses TRBV5-4 with TRBJ2-1, with D uncertain. Germline CDR1 and CDR2: SGHNT and YYREEE (reference sequence). Trimming took off 0 bases at V and 10 bases at J, with 11 bases between the two ends. This CDR3 contains 13 residues. CDR3 sequence reads: CASSLDLEREQFF. CDR3 coding DNA: TGTGCCAGCAGCTTGGACCTGGAGAGGGAGCAGTTCTTC.